This T cell receptor (beta chain) was captured by sequencing in a study of CD8+ T cells in alopecia areata (dated by TCRdb to the late 2010s). About the study as a whole: The treated patients took part in an open-label pilot trial in which moderate-to-severe alopecia areata was treated with oral tofacitinib at 5 to 10 mg twice daily. Patients received tofacitinib for 6 to 18 months and were then followed off drug for 6 months to check for delayed response and recurrence. In treated patients, disease severity was measured using the SALT score, which gives the percentage of scalp surface area affected. The study used high-throughput TCRbeta sequencing to examine T cell clonal expansion in alopecia areata, in both the C3H/HeJ mouse model and human patients. In humans, TCRbeta sequencing was performed on scalp tissue and on sorted CD4+ and CD8+ peripheral blood T cells from healthy controls and from patients with patchy or totalis/universalis alopecia areata. Patients on tofacitinib were biopsied at baseline and after 4 and 24 weeks of treatment, and several of the patients also had a later scalp biopsy. Scalp clonality was compared among normal scalp (n=4), patchy alopecia areata scalp (n=8), and alopecia totalis/universalis scalp (n=8). The RNA source kit depended on sample type: the PAXgene miRNA kit for fixed scalp, the miRNeasy kit for PBMCs, and the RNeasy kit for mouse skin. TCRbeta CDR3 regions were amplified by immunoSEQ multiplex PCR using 35 Vbeta forward and 13 Jbeta reverse primers.

The investigation overall reported the following: Tofacitinib significantly lowered scalp clonality and the number of expanded CD8+ clones among the top 100 scalp clones. Because the treated cohort was small and included a single nonresponder, larger studies are needed to assess links between baseline CD8+ expansion and response. Compared with normal scalp, lesional scalp had higher clonality and more expanded CD8+ clones, particularly in alopecia totalis/universalis, a pattern that suggests antigenic drive. Compared with mice, TCR sequences shared between patients were less clear, possibly partly because of HLA diversity across the patient population. Many expanded lesional clones were found to persist in scalp and blood during tofacitinib treatment, and relapse after treatment cessation may be partly explained by this persistence. Resident alphabeta T cells in normal human skin are also sequenced, complicating scalp TCR repertoire analysis, unlike mouse skin dominated by gammadelta T cells.

The method was the immunoSEQ multiplex PCR assay. RNA was extracted from all samples and reverse transcribed into cDNA as template for TCR sequencing. First-strand cDNA was synthesized with SuperScript III using a 2:1 mix of oligo-dT and random hexamers. Amplification bias was assessed with a synthetic immune receptor repertoire, and residual bias was removed computationally. The authors' pipeline ran thus. Raw reads were preprocessed for error removal, and CDR3 was defined according to IMGT conventions as running from the conserved cysteine to phenylalanine. Clonality was calculated as 1 minus Shannon entropy normalized by log2 of the number of productive unique TCRs. Scalp TCRbeta sequences were cross-referenced with sorted blood CD4 and CD8 repertoires so that the CD4 or CD8 identity of scalp clones could be inferred. TCRdb retrieved this table from immuneACCESS and kept in-frame rearrangements only. Not all clones are present; in checked studies, unresolved V genes account for under half, and no reason is known for the remainder. V, J and clone size derive from that table, while D and trimming were established from the DNA sequence. Here the sample has over 100,000 clones; around 50% occur a single time. The top ten hold 12% of the sample.

A word on this clone: The antigen it recognizes is unknown. Nothing much larger sits one base from this clone, and base qualities are not available.

According to the study, the label for this sample's time point signals: 20 to 30 weeks on oral tofacitinib. According to the study, the label for this sample's treatment or condition signals: oral pan-JAK inhibitor, 5-10 mg twice daily. Lesional scalp punch biopsies and peripheral blood were collected from alopecia areata patients. PBMCs were isolated by density centrifugation and stained for CD3, CD4 and CD8, and CD4+ and CD8+ T cells were sorted on a FACSAria. The CDR1 and CDR2 encoded by the germline V gene (reference sequence) are MNHNY and SVGAGI. The CDR3 covers 14 residues, taking in both the cysteine and the phenylalanine. CDR3 DNA is the only sequence kept; it has 42 bases, read in frame from the first base. V is pruned by 3 bases and J by 5 bases, leaving 5 bases of the junction without a gene match.

The chain is encoded by TRBV6-6 joined to TRBJ2-5, and 8 bases in between align with TRBD1. This sample comprised CD8+ T cells sorted from blood, obtained at week 24, from a patient treated with tofacitinib. The sequence was obtained from a human donor with alopecia areata. In nucleotides, the sequence is TGTGCCAGCAGTTATGTCCAGGGGGCGGAGACCCAGTACTTC. It is translated as CASSYVQGAETQYF.